The clone carrying this T cell receptor beta chain was detected ten times or more. Using its own MiXCR run on the 5' RACE reads, TCRdb lists one record per CDR3 protein. This sample has tens of thousands of distinct CDR3 sequences, with less than 4% found just once. The sample originates from a study of neurological immune-mediated disorders. The V and J ends lost 4 bases and 7 bases, in that order; junction bases with no gene match: 11. Germline V gives CDR1 DFQATT, CDR2 SNEGSKA (reference sequence). This CDR3 contains 15 residues. Sequenced: PBMCs. The TCR was taken from a woman aged 45-59 years with multiple sclerosis. This chain links TRBV20-1 with TRBJ2-1, with 9 nucleotides matching TRBD2. CDR3 nucleotides: TGCAGTGCTATGTTAACTAGCGGGTGGGGGAATGAGCAGTTCTTC. This gives the protein CSAMLTSGWGNEQFF.